A selection of T cell receptor beta chains follows, all from one sample in a study of cytomegalovirus exposure and HLA in healthy donors. Here immunoSEQ multiplex PCR was the method, and the copy in TCRdb shows in-frame clones only, minus some. Among about 150,000 clones listed, about 80% were seen once. What was sequenced was PBMCs. The receptors here all came from a woman aged 45-65 years in good health and CMV-seropositive. CDR3s include the opening cysteine and the closing phenylalanine or tryptophan. D genes are given only for firm matches. A clone size is listed for some rows: how often the clone was seen (once, few, many), or a class if it is expanded.

TRBD1 | TRBJ1-1 | NA | TRBV13 | TGTGCCAGCAGCTTGGACAGGGAGGCTTTCTTT | CASSLDREAFF
NA | TRBJ1-3 | NA | TRBV7-8 | TGTGCCAGCAGCGCAGACAGTAACTCTGGAAACACCATATATTTT | CASSADSNSGNTIYF
TRBD1 | TRBJ2-2 | NA | TRBV9 | TGTGCCAGCAGCTCCCAGACAGGGGGCTTCACCGGGGAGCTGTTTTTT | CASSSQTGGFTGELFF
TRBD2 | TRBJ2-1 | NA | TRBV11-2 | TGTGCCAGCAGCTTAGATAGCGGGAGGGGGGACAATGAGCAGTTCTTC | CASSLDSGRGDNEQFF
NA | TRBJ1-5 | NA | TRBV28 | TGTGCCAGCAGCCTGACTTACAGAGGGAGCAATCAGCCCCAGCATTTT | CASSLTYRGSNQPQHF
TRBD1 | TRBJ2-7 | NA | TRBV7-3 | TGTGCCAGCAGCCCCGGGACAGGGCCCTACGAGCAGTACTTC | CASSPGTGPYEQYF
NA | TRBJ2-5 | once | TRBV9 | TGTGCCAGCAGCGTAGACGCGGGCGGCCAAGAGACCCAGTACTTC | CASSVDAGGQETQYF
NA | TRBJ1-3 | few | TRBV6-6 | TGTGCCAGCAGCATCGGTAGTATGAGAAACACCATATATTTT | CASSIGSMRNTIYF
TRBD1 | TRBJ1-3 | NA | TRBV5-6 | TGTGCCAGCAGCCCTCTTGACAGGGTTCGCTCTGGAAACACCATATATTTT | CASSPLDRVRSGNTIYF
NA | TRBJ1-2 | NA | TRBV21-1 | TGTGCCAGCAGCAAATCTGGGGCCGAGGGGGACTATGGCTACACCTTC | CASSKSGAEGDYGYTF
NA | TRBJ2-1 | few | TRBV9 | TGTGCCAGCAGCGCAGGGAACCACAATGAGCAGTTCTTC | CASSAGNHNEQFF
NA | TRBJ2-5 | NA | TRBV10-3 | TGTGCCATCAGTGAGTCACAGGGCCAAGAGACCCAGTACTTC | CAISESQGQETQYF
NA | TRBJ2-7 | NA | TRBV4-3 | TGCGCCAGCAGCCAAGTCGGTGGCGGAGAACATCCCTACGAGCAGTACTTC | CASSQVGGGEHPYEQYF
TRBD2 | TRBJ2-1 | NA | TRBV4-2 | TGTGCCAGCAGCCCAGTTACTAGCGGGGGATACAATGAGCAGTTCTTC | CASSPVTSGGYNEQFF
TRBD1 | TRBJ2-5 | NA | TRBV19 | TGTGCCAGTAGTATAGGGGACAGGGGGCTGGAGACCCAGTACTTC | CASSIGDRGLETQYF
NA | TRBJ1-1 | NA | TRBV5-5 | TGTGCCAGCAGCTTGGAACAGATCACTGAAGCTTTCTTT | CASSLEQITEAFF
TRBD2 | TRBJ2-1 | NA | TRBV27 | TGTGCCAGCAGTTTGGCTAGCGGGATGGAATACAATGAGCAGTTCTTC | CASSLASGMEYNEQFF
NA | TRBJ1-5 | NA | TRBV4-3 | TGCGCCAGCAGCCAAGACATGATTGGAGCCCATCAGCCCCAGCATTTT | CASSQDMIGAHQPQHF